A few counts support the clone carrying this TCR beta chain. The antigen remains undetermined. TCRdb's table, derived via immunoSEQ multiplex PCR, lists solely in-frame clones and lacks some. The data hold around 150,000 clones, with roughly 93% observed a single time. The sample is drawn from a study of T cell responses to AZD1222 COVID-19 vaccine. General study findings and limits: Increases in Spike-specific TCR breadth and depth were seen after two AZD1222 doses. Among spike-specific TCRs, nearly half reportedly target unmutated variant regions. Vaccine-associated CD4 TCRs ranged over spike, dominating at 160-218 and 743-854.

The CDR3 runs to 13 residues. V lost 5 bases, J lost 10 bases, and 15 bases lay in between. The germline V gene encodes CDR1 SEHNR and CDR2 FQNEAQ (reference sequence). Sequenced material: peripheral blood, taken 28 days after the second AZD1222 dose. V usage is TRBV7-9 and J usage is TRBJ2-1; tentative D call: TRBD2 (6 bases). The source is an adult who received the AZD1222 COVID-19 vaccine. CDR3 DNA: TGTGCCAGCAGCAATTACGGGGGTGCCGAGCAGTTCTTC. It encodes CASSNYGGAEQFF.